These T cell receptor beta chains were read from a single sample in a study of identical twins. TCRdb called the 5' RACE reads again in MiXCR, with one record for every CDR3 protein. Of fewer than 800,000 distinct CDR3 sequences listed, under 8.5% were seen once; the top ten hold 1.6%. The data were also submitted as part of a second study, on yellow fever vaccine responses in identical twins.

Material: PBMCs. Every receptor here comes from a woman younger than 35 in good health. Both conserved end residues are part of each CDR3. D genes are given only for firm matches. Some rows have no size entry. The others give once, few or many, or a class for an expanded clone.

size,V,D,J,DNA,CDR3
few,TRBV5-1,-,TRBJ2-5,TGCGCCAGCAGCTTGGTTTCAGGACCCCAAGAGACCCAGTACTTC,CASSLVSGPQETQYF
-,TRBV5-1,-,TRBJ2-1,TGCGCCAGCAGCCCTGGAGGGTCTGTGACAGGGCTCAATGAGCAGTTCTTC,CASSPGGSVTGLNEQFF
-,TRBV24-1,TRBD1,TRBJ2-2,TGTGCCACCAGTGATTTAAGTACAGGGGGGACCGGGGAGCTGTTTTTT,CATSDLSTGGTGELFF
many,TRBV12-3/TRBV12-4,-,TRBJ2-4,TGTGCCAGCACCAACCCAGCGGCCAAAAACATTCAGTACTTC,CASTNPAAKNIQYF
-,TRBV5-1,-,TRBJ2-6,TGCGCCAGTGGGACGGGTAACTCTGGGGCCAACGTCCTGACTTTC,CASGTGNSGANVLTF
many,TRBV5-1,-,TRBJ2-3,TGCGCCAGCAGCTTGGACGGGGACCGCACAGATACGCAGTATTTT,CASSLDGDRTDTQYF
-,TRBV4-2,-,TRBJ2-4,TGTGCCAGCAGCCAAGACGACAGGTCCAAGGGCATTCAGTACTTC,CASSQDDRSKGIQYF
many,TRBV5-1,TRBD1,TRBJ2-1,TGCGCCAGCAGCTTGGGGGCAGGGGGCAGGGATGAGCAGTTCTTC,CASSLGAGGRDEQFF
few,TRBV7-7,TRBD2,TRBJ2-2,TGTGCCAGCAGCCCTGTGACTAGCGGGGGGCCCTACACCGGGGAGCTGTTTTTT,CASSPVTSGGPYTGELFF
many,TRBV12-3/TRBV12-4,-,TRBJ2-7,TGTGCCAGCAGTTTTGGGACTCCTTTCTACGAGCAGTACTTC,CASSFGTPFYEQYF
many,TRBV11-2,-,TRBJ1-4,TGTGCCAGCAGCCATCCAGCCGCGGGGAGTGAAAAACTGTTTTTT,CASSHPAAGSEKLFF
few,TRBV4-2,TRBD2,TRBJ2-3,TGTGCCAGCAGCCAAGAGGACGGGGGGGATACGCAGTATTTT,CASSQEDGGDTQYF
-,TRBV28,-,TRBJ2-5,TGTGCCAGCCTCCAGGGAAGGGGGAAAGAGACCCAGTACTTC,CASLQGRGKETQYF
many,TRBV12-3/TRBV12-4,-,TRBJ2-3,TGTGCCAGCAGTTCGAGTCAGGGGAGGGCCACAGATACGCAGTATTTT,CASSSSQGRATDTQYF
many,TRBV12-3/TRBV12-4,TRBD1,TRBJ2-3,TGTGCCAGCAGTCTTGGACAGGGGGCGACAGATACGCAGTATTTT,CASSLGQGATDTQYF
many,TRBV4-1,-,TRBJ2-2,TGCGCCAGCAGCCAATTGGTGGAGGGCACCGGGGAGCTGTTTTTT,CASSQLVEGTGELFF
many,TRBV5-1,-,TRBJ1-4,TGCGCCAGCAGCTCACAGGGTTGGGGTGAAAAACTGTTTTTT,CASSSQGWGEKLFF
-,TRBV20-1,-,TRBJ1-1,TGCAGTGCTTCACAGGGTCTGAACACTGAAGCTTTCTTT,CSASQGLNTEAFF
many,TRBV25-1,TRBD1,TRBJ2-2,TGTGCCAGCAGGAACTCGGGACAGGGAGGCACCGGGGAGCTGTTTTTT,CASRNSGQGGTGELFF
-,TRBV11-2,TRBD2,TRBJ2-1,TGTGCCAGCAGCCCAAGCCCCGGACTAGCGGGACGCTACAATGAGCAGTTCTTC,CASSPSPGLAGRYNEQFF
-,TRBV5-6,TRBD1,TRBJ2-5,TGTGCCAGCAGCTTGGAGGGGCCGGGACAGGGGGCGAGGGAGACCCAGTACTTC,CASSLEGPGQGARETQYF
few,TRBV11-2,-,TRBJ2-7,TGTGCCAGCAGCTTATGGAATTCCTACGAGCAGTACTTC,CASSLWNSYEQYF
many,TRBV7-9,-,TRBJ2-3,TGTGCCAGCAGCTTAAGGAAGGGGTCCACAGATACGCAGTATTTT,CASSLRKGSTDTQYF
many,TRBV12-3/TRBV12-4,TRBD1,TRBJ1-2,TGTGCCAGCAGTTCGACAGGGTTGGGGAACTATGGCTACACCTTC,CASSSTGLGNYGYTF
many,TRBV29-1,TRBD1,TRBJ2-4,TGCAGCGTTGCTCGGCAGGGGGCATTGGACATTCAGTACTTC,CSVARQGALDIQYF
few,TRBV7-9,-,TRBJ2-7,TGTGCCAGCAGCTTAGGGTCCCGGGCCGACTTC,CASSLGSRADF
many,TRBV24-1,TRBD1,TRBJ2-1,TGTGCCACCAGTGATTTCACAGGGGATGGTAATGAGCAGTTCTTC,CATSDFTGDGNEQFF
-,TRBV2,-,TRBJ2-6,TGTGCCAGCAGATCCGTACTTACCGCTGGGGCCAACGTCCTGACTTTC,CASRSVLTAGANVLTF
many,TRBV5-1,TRBD2,TRBJ2-5,TGCGCCAGCAGCTTAGGACTAGCGGAGATGGGTGAGACCCAGTACTTC,CASSLGLAEMGETQYF
many,TRBV6-1,TRBD1,TRBJ1-5,TGTGCCAGCAGCTGGGGAGGAGGGGGCGAGAATCAGCCCCAGCATTTT,CASSWGGGGENQPQHF
few,TRBV7-9,-,TRBJ1-5,TGTGCCAGCAGCCCTGGCCGTGGGGGATATAGCAATCAGCCCCAGCATTTT,CASSPGRGGYSNQPQHF
few,TRBV12-5,-,TRBJ1-4,TGTGCTAGTGGTTTCGGACAGCCAAATACTAATGAAAAACTGTTTTTT,CASGFGQPNTNEKLFF
few,TRBV5-1,-,TRBJ2-2,TGCGCCAGCAGCGTGCGGGGGCGCGGGGAGCTGTTTTTT,CASSVRGRGELFF
many,TRBV6-1,-,TRBJ1-2,TGTGCCAGCAGTCAAAGGGGTAGCTATGGCTACACCTTC,CASSQRGSYGYTF
many,TRBV5-1,-,TRBJ2-7,TGCGCCAGCAGCTTGAGGCGACCTATTGAGTACGAGCAGTACTTC,CASSLRRPIEYEQYF
few,TRBV4-1,-,TRBJ2-5,TGCGCCAGCAGCCAAGTGGGAGGGACAGACCAAGAGACCCAGTACTTC,CASSQVGGTDQETQYF
-,TRBV28,-,TRBJ2-2,TGTGCCAGCAGCCCTCCCGGCGGCAGGACCGGGGAGCTGTTTTTT,CASSPPGGRTGELFF
-,TRBV29-1,TRBD1,TRBJ1-1,TGCAGCGTTCGACAGGGTATGAACACTGAAGCTTTCTTT,CSVRQGMNTEAFF
-,TRBV20-1,TRBD2,TRBJ2-7,TGCAGTGCTATAGGACTAGCGGGAGGAGTGCAGTACTTC,CSAIGLAGGVQYF
-,TRBV28,-,TRBJ2-7,TGTGCCAGCAGTTTGGGGGCTACCTCCTCCTACGAGCAGTACTTC,CASSLGATSSYEQYF
many,TRBV15,-,TRBJ1-2,TGTGCCACCAGCAGAGATCGGTATGGCTACACCTTC,CATSRDRYGYTF
-,TRBV7-2,-,TRBJ1-5,TGTGCCAGCGCCTCTTGGCGGAATAGCAATCAGCCCCAGCATTTT,CASASWRNSNQPQHF
-,TRBV6-5,TRBD2,TRBJ2-1,TGTGCCAGCAGTTACAATCCGCCGGGGGGCTCCTACAATGAGCAGTTCTTC,CASSYNPPGGSYNEQFF
few,TRBV6-1,-,TRBJ1-1,TGTGCCAGCAGTGGGGCTGGGATCACTGAAGCTTTCTTT,CASSGAGITEAFF
-,TRBV5-1,TRBD2,TRBJ2-7,TGCGCCAGCAGGCCTACTAGCGGAATAAACTACGAGCAGTACTTC,CASRPTSGINYEQYF
-,TRBV3-1,TRBD2,TRBJ2-5,TGTGCCAGCAGCCCTAGCGGGAGGGCCCAATACTTC,CASSPSGRAQYF
few,TRBV7-9,TRBD1,TRBJ2-1,TGTGCCAGCAGCTCGGGACAGGGATCTAACAATGAGCAGTTCTTC,CASSSGQGSNNEQFF
-,TRBV12-3/TRBV12-4,TRBD2,TRBJ2-1,TGTGCCAGCAGTTTCGGGTACGCGGGAGGGCTTAATGAGCAGTTCTTC,CASSFGYAGGLNEQFF
many,TRBV20-1,TRBD1,TRBJ1-2,TGCAGTGCCAGGGCAGGGACAGAGGTGGGCTACACCTTC,CSARAGTEVGYTF
-,TRBV28,TRBD2,TRBJ2-7,TGTGCCAGCAGTTCCCTCACTAGCGGGAGTTACGAGCAGTACTTC,CASSSLTSGSYEQYF
-,TRBV6-1,TRBD1,TRBJ2-7,TGTGCCAGCAGAGATCAGGGGGCAAGCGACGAGCAGTACTTC,CASRDQGASDEQYF